The 21 T cell receptor beta chains presented below share a single source sample, sequenced in a study of blood T cell repertoires in COVID-19. Clones were read by immunoSEQ multiplex PCR, and TCRdb kept only the in-frame ones, dropping some. The table has a few hundred thousand clones, 87% seen once. Sequencing was performed on PBMCs or T cells enriched from blood (not recorded which). The receptors shown here come from a woman in her 50s who had recovered from COVID-19.

The rearrangement joins TRBV7-2 to TRBJ2-5, with D possibly matching TRBD2 (5 bases). The CDR3 runs 15 residues. Germline lookup yields CDR1 SGHTA and CDR2 FQGNSA. The V end was cut by 0 bases, the J end by 2 bases, with 10 bases between. This CDR3 reads CASSLALGSQETQYF. The CDR3, as DNA: TGTGCCAGCAGCTTAGCTCTGGGGAGTCAAGAGACCCAGTACTTC.

V is TRBV5-1 and J is TRBJ2-2; D possibly corresponds to TRBD1 (6 bases). Germline V lookup: CDR1 SGHRS, CDR2 YFSETQ. This CDR3 is built from 20 residues. Trimming cost V 3 bases and J 0 bases, with 24 bases left between them. The CDR3 reads CASSSGLGYSGQPNTGELFF. The CDR3 DNA reads TGCGCCAGCAGCTCCGGATTGGGGTATTCGGGACAACCGAACACCGGGGAGCTGTTTTTT.

This rearrangement joins TRBV4-1 to TRBJ1-4, with a weak D call TRBD1 (6 bases). The CDR3 contains 12 residues. The germline gives CDR1 MGHRA, CDR2 YSYEKL. Deletions cut 3 bases from V and 17 bases from J, with 16 bases between. CDR3 coding DNA: TGCGCCAGCAGCCACCCGGGAACAGGGCGTTTTTTT. Translated: CASSHPGTGRFF.

The chain couples TRBV6-5 to TRBJ2-7; 7 bases match TRBD1. The V segment lost 2 bases and the J segment 5 bases; nucleotides outside the gene matches: 12. Germline assignment: CDR1 MNHEY and CDR2 SVGAGI. The CDR3 has 16 amino acids. The CDR3 protein is CASSYHYGQVANEQYF. Here the CDR3 DNA reads TGTGCCAGCAGTTACCACTACGGACAGGTTGCGAACGAGCAGTACTTC.

The chain links TRBV4-1 to TRBJ1-4; 9 positions agree with TRBD1. V was pared by 5 bases and J by 2 bases, with 6 bases of the junction left unmatched. The CDR3 runs to 16 residues. Per the germline V gene, CDR1 is MGHRA and CDR2 is YSYEKL. The CDR3 sequence: CASSFRTGETNEKLFF. CDR3 nucleotides: TGCGCCAGCAGCTTTCGGACAGGGGAGACTAATGAAAAACTGTTTTTT.

The sample holds one count of this clone. The V call is TRBV7-8, the J call TRBJ1-1; the D is unclear. The V gene's germline CDR1 is SGHVS and CDR2 FQNEAQ. The length of the CDR3 is 13 residues. The V gene lost 5 bases and the J gene lost 1 base, with 8 bases spanning the gap. DNA for the CDR3: TGTGCCAGCAGCCCCCCCCAGAACACTGAAGCTTTCTTT. Translating gives CASSPPQNTEAFF.

The CDR3 DNA follows: TGTGCCAGCAGCCAAGCCTCGGACAGGATCCCGTACGAGCAGTACTTC. It translates to CASSQASDRIPYEQYF. The chain links TRBV3-1 (or the pseudogene TRBV3-2) to TRBJ2-7; 7 bases agree with TRBD1. The CDR3 is 16 amino acids. The ends lost 1 base at V and 4 bases at J; junction bases unmatched: 10. Germline CDR1 reads LGHDT; CDR2 reads YNNKEL (reference sequence).

The chain combines TRBV30 with TRBJ1-5, with unresolved D. Germline V lookup: CDR1 GTSNPN, CDR2 SVGIG (reference sequence). Trimming cost V 2 bases and J 3 bases, with 5 bases left between them. The CDR3 extends over 12 amino acids. The CDR3 nucleotides read TGTGCCTGGAGTCCCTCCAATCAGCCCCAGCATTTT. It codes for CAWSPSNQPQHF.

The V gene is TRBV24-1, the J gene TRBJ1-2; D not resolved. The CDR3 loop spans 14 amino acids. Germline V gene lookup returns CDR1 KGHDR and CDR2 SFDVKD. Trimming took 1 base from V and 2 from J, leaving 7 bases between them. The DNA of the CDR3 is TGTGCCACCAGTGATTTAGACAACAACTATGGCTACACCTTC. Translated: CATSDLDNNYGYTF.

The rearrangement links TRBV7-2 to TRBJ2-3; D gene uncertain. V gave up 1 base and J gave up 8 bases, with 7 bases separating them. The CDR3 contains 12 residues. CDR1 and CDR2 from the germline V gene are SGHTA and FQGNSA. This chain's CDR3 is CASSLDFGTQYF. The CDR3 DNA follows: TGTGCCAGCAGCTTAGATTTCGGTACGCAGTATTTT.

Concerning this clone itself: The identical CDR3 is also encoded by other nucleotide sequences in the sample. This chain links TRBV28 with TRBJ2-7, with 11 bases fitting TRBD1. The V and J ends lost 4 bases and 3 bases, in that order; junction bases with no gene match: 5. Germline CDR1 and CDR2: MDHEN and SYDVKM. This CDR3 spans 15 amino acids. The CDR3 protein is CASSSSGTGGYEQYF. DNA for the CDR3: TGTGCCAGCAGTTCCTCGGGGACAGGGGGCTACGAGCAGTACTTC.

V is TRBV19 and J is TRBJ1-4, with D hard to call. The V gene lost 3 bases and the J gene lost 0 bases, with 8 bases spanning the gap. This CDR3 has 15 residues. Germline V gene sequence: CDR1 LNHDA, CDR2 SQIVND (reference sequence). DNA for the CDR3: TGTGCCAGTAGTATTATACAGCCAACTAATGAAAAACTGTTTTTT. Translated: CASSIIQPTNEKLFF. Variable domain in full (rest from reference TRBV19 and TRBJ1-4): DGGITQSPKYLFRKEGQNVTLSCEQNLNHDAMYWYRQDPGQGLRLIYYSQIVNDFQKGDIAEGYSVSREKKESFPLTVTSAQKNPTAFYLCASSIIQPTNEKLFFGSGTQLSVL.

The table lists this clone with a count of one. V usage is TRBV7-2 and J usage is TRBJ2-5; D is perhaps TRBD1 (5 bases). CDR3 length: 13 residues. Germline CDR1 SGHTA, CDR2 FQGNSA. Trimming shortened V by 5 bases and J by 1 base, and 8 bases separated the two germline ends. CDR3 amino acids: CASSRGTQETQYF. The CDR3 DNA is TGTGCCAGCAGCAGGGGAACCCAAGAGACCCAGTACTTC.

This clone was seen once. V and J are TRBV18 and TRBJ2-7, with 10 bases matching TRBD1. This CDR3 spans 17 amino acids. Trimming at V came to 1 base and at J to 2 bases, leaving 8 bases not matched to a gene. Germline V gives CDR1 KGHSH, CDR2 LQKENI. The CDR3 nucleotides are TGTGCCAGCTCACCACGGGCTGGACAGGGGGGGGCCTACGAGCAGTACTTC. This translates into CASSPRAGQGGAYEQYF.

The V gene is TRBV5-6, the J gene TRBJ2-3; 7 bases align to TRBD2. J was trimmed by 2 bases and V by 5 bases; bases with no gene match: 8. Per the germline V gene, CDR1 is SGHDT and CDR2 is YYEEEE. CDR3 length equals 15 residues. As DNA, the CDR3 is TGTGCCAGCAGGGGCAGCGGGGATCCCACAGATACGCAGTATTTT. Its protein product is CASRGSGDPTDTQYF.

The J gene is TRBJ1-5, the V gene TRBV19, with D perhaps matching TRBD1 (5 bases). Trimming removed 3 bases at V and 7 bases at J, with 13 bases between. The CDR3 loop spans 14 amino acids. Germline CDR1 and CDR2: LNHDA and SQIVND (reference sequence). For the CDR3, the DNA is TGTGCCAGTAGTATCGACAGTGCAATGCAGCCCCAGCATTTT. Amino acid sequence: CASSIDSAMQPQHF.

The CDR3 coding sequence is TGTGCCAGCAGCCCCAGCAGCGGGGGGGCCGAGACCCAGTACTTC. Protein sequence: CASSPSSGGAETQYF. The rearrangement uses TRBV7-2 and TRBJ2-5; 10 nucleotides line up with TRBD2. After removal of 5 bases from V and 5 bases from J, the junction contained 8 bases not matched to a gene. Germline lookup yields CDR1 SGHTA and CDR2 FQGNSA. This CDR3 region has 15 residues. Full variable domain (outside the CDR3, taken from reference TRBV7-2 and TRBJ2-5): GAGVSQSPSNKVTEKGKDVELRCDPISGHTALYWYRQSLGQGLEFLIYFQGNSAPDKSGLPSDRFSAERTGGSVSTLTIQRTQQEDSAVYLCASSPSSGGAETQYFGPGTRLLVL.

The chain is built from TRBV5-4 and TRBJ2-1, with D perhaps matching TRBD2 (5 bases). V was pared by 0 bases and J by 6 bases, with 10 bases between. The germline V gene has CDR1 SGHNT and CDR2 YYREEE (reference sequence). CDR3 length equals 14 residues. CDR3 region: CASSLALTINEQFF. CDR3 DNA sequence: TGTGCCAGCAGCTTGGCGCTGACTATCAATGAGCAGTTCTTC.

The J gene is TRBJ2-1, the V gene TRBV28; maybe TRBD1 (5 bases). CDR1 and CDR2 (germline): MDHEN, SYDVKM. The CDR3 is 15 residues long. V was cut by 2 bases and J by 8 bases, with 16 bases left in between. The CDR3 protein is CASSLVGRRVDEQFF. The CDR3 DNA reads TGTGCCAGCAGTTTAGTCGGTCGCAGGGTCGATGAGCAGTTCTTC.

The V call is TRBV5-4, the J call TRBJ2-2, with D possibly matching TRBD2 (5 bases). The CDR3 covers 16 residues. The V and J ends lost 1 base and 5 bases respectively, with 15 bases between them. The germline gives CDR1 SGHNT, CDR2 YYREEE (reference sequence). The CDR3 DNA reads TGTGCCAGCAGCTTGTGGAGCCTCGGGGTTACCGGGGAGCTGTTTTTT. The encoded protein is CASSLWSLGVTGELFF.

This clone showed up just a few times. The rearrangement links TRBV29-1 to TRBJ1-5; 8 positions agree with TRBD1. This CDR3 contains 14 residues. CDR1 and CDR2 (germline): SQVTM, ANQGSEA. V was pared by 6 bases and J by 4 bases, with 8 bases of the junction left unmatched. For the CDR3, the DNA is TGCAGCGTGACACTCCAGGGGGCTAATCAGCCCCAGCATTTT. Protein product: CSVTLQGANQPQHF. The full variable domain, completed using reference TRBV29-1 and TRBJ1-5, is SAVISQKPSRDICQRGTSLTIQCQVDSQVTMMFWYRQQPGQSLTLIATANQGSEATYESGFVIDKFPISRPNLTFSTLTVSNMSPEDSSIYLCSVTLQGANQPQHFGDGTRLSIL.